Listed below are T cell receptor beta chains from one sample, sequenced in a study of blood T cells in healthy people across ages. Using its own MiXCR run on the 5' RACE reads, TCRdb lists one record per CDR3 protein. The data contain 700,000 to 950,000 distinct CDR3 sequences, more than 40% of them seen just once; the ten biggest clones take up roughly 20%. Sequencing used blood. All receptors derive from a woman in her sixties in good health. Each CDR3 is given with its conserved first and last residue. A D gene is named only where the DNA matches it firmly. A row's size may be missing; if present it is once, few, many or a size class.

J	D	V	size	CDR3	DNA
TRBJ2-5	.	TRBV27	.	CASTGSGRETQYF	TGTGCCAGCACGGGGTCGGGGCGTGAGACCCAGTACTTC
TRBJ2-5	.	TRBV7-2	.	CASGHVSAFTQYF	TGTGCCAGCGGCCATGTGTCGGCCTTTACCCAGTACTTC
TRBJ2-2	.	TRBV4-2	.	CASSRGQSVSGTGELFF	TGTGCCAGCAGCCGCGGACAGAGCGTGTCGGGCACCGGGGAGCTGTTTTTT
TRBJ2-7	TRBD2	TRBV20-1	few	CSAILAVPYEQYF	TGCAGTGCCATACTAGCGGTACCCTACGAGCAGTACTTC
TRBJ2-1	TRBD1	TRBV7-9	few	CASSYTGGYNEQFF	TGTGCCAGCAGCTATACAGGGGGATACAATGAGCAGTTCTTC
TRBJ2-1	TRBD2	TRBV7-2	.	CVGLAGAESYNEQFF	TGTGTCGGACTAGCGGGAGCGGAGTCCTACAATGAGCAGTTCTTC
TRBJ1-1	.	TRBV27	.	CASGELRNTEAFF	TGTGCCAGCGGTGAATTGCGGAACACTGAAGCTTTCTTT
TRBJ2-3	TRBD2	TRBV3-1	few	CASSHGTSGRIDTQYF	TGTGCCAGCAGCCACGGGACTAGCGGGAGAATAGATACGCAGTATTTT
TRBJ1-1	TRBD1	TRBV5-1	.	CASSIGQGETEAFF	TGCGCCAGCAGCATCGGACAGGGGGAGACTGAAGCTTTCTTT
TRBJ2-7	.	TRBV7-2	few	CASSLGDGRYNEQYF	TGTGCCAGCAGCTTAGGAGACGGAAGGTATAACGAGCAGTACTTC
TRBJ1-2	.	TRBV4-1	.	CASSQDPPQVSGYTF	TGCGCCAGCAGCCAAGATCCCCCCCAGGTGTCTGGCTACACCTTC
TRBJ1-2	.	TRBV12-3/TRBV12-4	.	CASSRTWNREAGGYTF	TGTGCCAGCAGTAGGACATGGAACCGAGAGGCGGGTGGCTACACCTTC
TRBJ2-1	TRBD2	TRBV9	.	CASSPLAGEGNEQFF	TGTGCCAGCAGCCCCCTAGCGGGAGAGGGAAATGAGCAGTTCTTC
TRBJ2-3	TRBD2	TRBV7-2	few	CASSLGGLAVTDTQYF	TGTGCCAGCAGCTTAGGGGGACTAGCGGTCACAGATACGCAGTATTTT
TRBJ1-6	TRBD1	TRBV27	once	CASSLVRPMGQGNSPLHF	TGTGCCAGCAGTTTAGTCCGCCCCATGGGACAGGGAAATTCACCCCTCCACTTT
TRBJ2-7	TRBD1	TRBV11-2	few	CASSSGTGAPYTPYEQYF	TGTGCCAGCAGCTCCGGGACAGGGGCCCCTTACACTCCCTACGAGCAGTACTTC
TRBJ2-3	.	TRBV12-3/TRBV12-4	.	CASGPQVLGTDTQYF	TGTGCCAGCGGACCACAGGTCCTGGGCACAGATACGCAGTATTTT
TRBJ2-7	TRBD2	TRBV12-3/TRBV12-4	.	CASRAGLAGGYEQYF	TGTGCCAGCAGGGCGGGACTAGCGGGGGGCTACGAGCAGTACTTC
TRBJ2-7	.	TRBV20-1	few	CSARGHEQYF	TGCAGTGCTAGAGGTCACGAGCAGTACTTC
TRBJ2-1	.	TRBV7-9	.	CASSLNTLSNEQFF	TGTGCCAGCAGCCTAAATACTCTATCAAATGAGCAGTTCTTC
TRBJ2-7	.	TRBV7-3	many	CASSLNRGNYEQYF	TGTGCCAGCAGCTTAAACCGGGGAAACTACGAGCAGTACTTC
TRBJ1-4	.	TRBV7-8	few	CASSLDLRDNEKLFF	TGTGCCAGCAGCTTAGATCTTAGGGACAATGAAAAACTGTTTTTT
TRBJ2-5	.	TRBV20-1	.	CSAKFYNEQYF	TGCAGTGCTAAGTTCTACAATGAGCAGTACTTC
TRBJ2-4	.	TRBV6-5	.	CASSPLGGTSIQYF	TGTGCCAGCAGTCCCCTTGGGGGAACGAGCATTCAGTACTTC
TRBJ1-2	.	TRBV6-1	.	CASSETQGRGYTF	TGTGCCAGCAGTGAAACGCAGGGCCGTGGCTACACCTTC
TRBJ1-6	.	TRBV7-2	few	CASRFLQGTSLHF	TGTGCCAGCAGGTTTCTACAGGGTACGTCCCTCCACTTT
TRBJ2-5	.	TRBV19	.	CASSPRLVTETQYF	TGTGCCAGTAGTCCCCGACTAGTAACAGAGACCCAGTACTTC
TRBJ1-2	.	TRBV6-2/TRBV6-3	.	CASSYSRNYGYTF	TGTGCCAGCAGTTACTCTCGGAACTATGGCTACACCTTC
TRBJ2-5	.	TRBV27	few	CASSLSGGAHLQETQYF	TGTGCCAGCAGCCTGAGCGGTGGGGCCCACCTTCAAGAGACCCAGTACTTC
TRBJ2-5	TRBD1	TRBV6-5	.	CASSYSRQGYAQETQYF	TGTGCCAGCAGTTACTCCCGACAGGGATACGCCCAAGAGACCCAGTACTTC
TRBJ2-7	.	TRBV6-2/TRBV6-3	.	CASSYSQQGVSTYEQYF	TGTGCCAGCAGTTACTCCCAACAGGGCGTGTCAACCTACGAGCAGTACTTC
TRBJ2-3	.	TRBV30	once	CAWGPGTDTQYF	TGTGCCTGGGGGCCCGGCACAGATACGCAGTATTTT